These T cell receptor beta chains were read from a single sample in a study of T-cell reconstitution after alpha-beta-depleted transplantation in children. TCRdb re-called the PCR reads through MiXCR, storing one row per CDR3 protein. The sample lists more than 85,000 distinct CDR3 sequences; around 7% were seen once. This sample comprised PBMCs, obtained before TCRalphabeta/CD19-depleted stem cell transplant. Receptor source: a boy between 2 and 10 years old with acute lymphoblastic leukemia, due to receive a stem cell transplant. Both conserved end residues are part of each CDR3. The order of the fields is D gene, J gene, clone size, V gene, CDR3 DNA, CDR3 protein. The D gene is left open where the match is weak. Clone size, where shown, is once, few, many, or a class for clones that have expanded.

.,TRBJ1-5,few,TRBV7-2,TGTGCCAGCAGCTCCAGGGGCCCCAATCAGCCCCAGCATTTT,CASSSRGPNQPQHF
.,TRBJ2-7,.,TRBV28,TGTGCCAGCAGTTCCGGGGTACGGTCACCAACCTACGAGCAGTACTTC,CASSSGVRSPTYEQYF
TRBD2,TRBJ2-1,few,TRBV20-1,TGCAGGTGCGAGCGGGGGCGCTCCTACAATGAGCAGTTCTTC,CRCERGRSYNEQFF
.,TRBJ1-5,.,TRBV5-1,TGCGCCAGTCGTGCAGGGGAAGGTCAGCCCCAGCATTTT,CASRAGEGQPQHF
.,TRBJ1-3,.,TRBV18,TGTGCCAGCTCACCGCAACAGGCTGACCACTCTGGAAACACCATATATTTT,CASSPQQADHSGNTIYF
.,TRBJ2-1,many,TRBV7-9,TGTGCCAGCAGCCAAAGGGACTTAACTTTCAATGAGCAGTTCTTC,CASSQRDLTFNEQFF
.,TRBJ2-3,many,TRBV7-9,TGTGCCAGCAGCCGCCGGGGGGCCACAGATACGCAGTATTTT,CASSRRGATDTQYF
.,TRBJ2-2,.,TRBV6-4,TGTGCCAGCGCCCCGGAGACGGGGAACACCGGGGAGCTGTTTTTT,CASAPETGNTGELFF
TRBD1,TRBJ2-7,many,TRBV6-6,TGTGCCAGCAGCCCGACAGGGTATGACGAGCAGTACTTC,CASSPTGYDEQYF
.,TRBJ2-7,few,TRBV25-1,TGTGCCAGCAGTGAAAGCGGGCCGGGTTTGGGATTCTCCTACGAGCAGTACTTC,CASSESGPGLGFSYEQYF
.,TRBJ1-1,.,TRBV19,TGTGCCAGTAGTATCTGGGGTGAGGGCGCACTAGAAGCTTTCTTT,CASSIWGEGALEAFF
.,TRBJ2-3,few,TRBV6-5,TGTGCCAGCAGTTACGGCTCGGCGTCGGGAGATACGCAGTATTTT,CASSYGSASGDTQYF
TRBD1,TRBJ1-1,.,TRBV20-1,TGCAGTGCTAGAGAACAGGGGGATGACACTGAAGCTTTCTTT,CSAREQGDDTEAFF
.,TRBJ1-1,.,TRBV4-1,TGCGCCAGCAGCGGCGCCCGCTTAACTGAAGCTTTCTTT,CASSGARLTEAFF
.,TRBJ2-5,few,TRBV7-3,TGTGCCAGCAGCTTAACCGGGGGCCCCCTCCAAGAGACCCAGTACTTC,CASSLTGGPLQETQYF
.,TRBJ1-5,.,TRBV20-1,TGCAGTGCTAGATTTGGTATCGGCAATCAGCCCCAGCATTTT,CSARFGIGNQPQHF
.,TRBJ1-2,large,TRBV4-3,TGCGCCAGCAGCCAAGATTGGTCGAGGGAAGGCTACACCTTC,CASSQDWSREGYTF
.,TRBJ2-5,many,TRBV11-2,TGTGCCAGCAGCCCCAGAACAGATAAAGAGACCCAGTACTTC,CASSPRTDKETQYF
TRBD1,TRBJ2-3,few,TRBV24-1,TGTGCCACCCCCGGGACAGGGGATAGGTCAGATACGCAGTATTTT,CATPGTGDRSDTQYF
.,TRBJ2-7,.,TRBV5-1,TGCGCCAGCAGTCTGTCTCAACCCTACGAGCAGTACTTC,CASSLSQPYEQYF
TRBD2,TRBJ2-4,many,TRBV27,TGTGCCAGCAGTTTACTAGCGGGGGCCAAAAACATTCAGTACTTC,CASSLLAGAKNIQYF
TRBD1,TRBJ1-1,many,TRBV7-2,TGTGCCAGCAGTTCGGACAGGGGGAACACTGAAGCTTTCTTT,CASSSDRGNTEAFF